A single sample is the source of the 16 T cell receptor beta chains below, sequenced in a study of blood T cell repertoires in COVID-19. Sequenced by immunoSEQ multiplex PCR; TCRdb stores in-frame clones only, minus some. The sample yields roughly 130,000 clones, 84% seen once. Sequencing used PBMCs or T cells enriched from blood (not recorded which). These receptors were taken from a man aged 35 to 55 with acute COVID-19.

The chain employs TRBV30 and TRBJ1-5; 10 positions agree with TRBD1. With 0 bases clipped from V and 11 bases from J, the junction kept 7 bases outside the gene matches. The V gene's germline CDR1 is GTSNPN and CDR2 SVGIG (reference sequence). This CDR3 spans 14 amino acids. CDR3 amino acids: CAWSVRDRGWSQHF. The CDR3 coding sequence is TGTGCCTGGAGTGTAAGGGACAGGGGTTGGTCCCAGCATTTT.

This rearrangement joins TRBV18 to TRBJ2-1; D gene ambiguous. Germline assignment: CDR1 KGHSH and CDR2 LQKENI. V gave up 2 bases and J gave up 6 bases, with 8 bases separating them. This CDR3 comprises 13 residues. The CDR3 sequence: CASSPSISNEQFF. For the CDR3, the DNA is TGTGCCAGCTCACCATCAATCAGCAATGAGCAGTTCTTC.

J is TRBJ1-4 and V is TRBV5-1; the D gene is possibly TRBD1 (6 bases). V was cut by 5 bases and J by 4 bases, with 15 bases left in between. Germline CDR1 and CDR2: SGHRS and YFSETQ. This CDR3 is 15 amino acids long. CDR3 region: CASSLTDSRNEKLFF. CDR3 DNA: TGCGCCAGCAGTCTTACGGACAGCCGTAATGAAAAACTGTTTTTT.

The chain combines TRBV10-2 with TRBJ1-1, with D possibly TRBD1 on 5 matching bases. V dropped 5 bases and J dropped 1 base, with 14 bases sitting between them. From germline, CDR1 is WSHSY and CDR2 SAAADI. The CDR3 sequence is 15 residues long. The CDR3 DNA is TGCGCCAGCAGTAACTCCAGGACACCGAACACTGAAGCTTTCTTT. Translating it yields CASSNSRTPNTEAFF.

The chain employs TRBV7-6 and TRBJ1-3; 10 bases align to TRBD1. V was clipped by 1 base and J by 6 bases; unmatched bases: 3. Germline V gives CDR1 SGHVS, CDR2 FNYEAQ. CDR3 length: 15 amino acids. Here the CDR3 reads CASSLGGQGPNTIYF. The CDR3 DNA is TGTGCCAGCAGCTTAGGGGGACAGGGGCCAAACACCATATATTTT.

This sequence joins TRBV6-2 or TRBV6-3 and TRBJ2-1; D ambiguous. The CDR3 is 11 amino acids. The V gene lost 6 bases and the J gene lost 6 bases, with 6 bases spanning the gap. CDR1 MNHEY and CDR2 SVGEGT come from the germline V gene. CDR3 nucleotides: TGTGCCAGCAGCATTATCAATGAGCAGTTCTTC. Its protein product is CASSIINEQFF.

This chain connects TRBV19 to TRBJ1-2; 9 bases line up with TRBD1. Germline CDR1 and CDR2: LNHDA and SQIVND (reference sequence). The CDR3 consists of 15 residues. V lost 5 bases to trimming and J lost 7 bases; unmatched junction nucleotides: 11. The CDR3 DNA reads TGTGCCAGTAGTCTGCTCTCCGGGACAGGGTCTGGCTACACCTTC. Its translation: CASSLLSGTGSGYTF.

The CDR3 spells CAAGRSLHGEQFF. The CDR3 DNA sequence: TGTGCCGCCGGGAGGTCCCTACACGGAGAGCAGTTCTTC. This chain joins TRBV30 and TRBJ2-1; 7 nucleotides line up with TRBD2. The CDR3 is 13 amino acids. The V segment lost 8 bases and the J segment 10 bases; nucleotides outside the gene matches: 14. Looked up from germline, CDR1 is GTSNPN and CDR2 is SVGIG (reference sequence).

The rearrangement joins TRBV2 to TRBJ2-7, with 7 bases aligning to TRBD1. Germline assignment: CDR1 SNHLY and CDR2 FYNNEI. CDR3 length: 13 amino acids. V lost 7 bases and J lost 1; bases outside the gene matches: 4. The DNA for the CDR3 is TGTGCCAGCACACCAGGGGGTTCCTACGAGCAGTACTTC. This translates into CASTPGGSYEQYF.

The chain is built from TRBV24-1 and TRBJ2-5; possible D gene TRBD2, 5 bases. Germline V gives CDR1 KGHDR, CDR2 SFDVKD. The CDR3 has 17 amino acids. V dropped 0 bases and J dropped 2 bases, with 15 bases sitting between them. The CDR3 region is CATSDLGRGRGQETQYF. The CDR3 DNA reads TGTGCCACCAGTGATTTGGGTCGAGGACGGGGACAAGAGACCCAGTACTTC.

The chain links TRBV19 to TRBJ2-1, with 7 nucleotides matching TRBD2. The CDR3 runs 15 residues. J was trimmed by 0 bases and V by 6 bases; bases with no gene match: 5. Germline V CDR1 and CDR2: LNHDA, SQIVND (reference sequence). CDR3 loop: CASRKAGYSYNEQFF. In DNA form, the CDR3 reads TGTGCCAGTAGGAAAGCGGGGTACTCCTACAATGAGCAGTTCTTC.

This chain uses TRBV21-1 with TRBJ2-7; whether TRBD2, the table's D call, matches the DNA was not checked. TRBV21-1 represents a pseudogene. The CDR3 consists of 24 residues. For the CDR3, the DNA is TGTGCCAGCAGCAAAGTGATAAAGGGGGATTGGGGGGGATTGAGGCCCGCCTATCGCTACGAGCAGTACTTC. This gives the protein CASSKVIKGDWGGLRPAYRYEQYF.

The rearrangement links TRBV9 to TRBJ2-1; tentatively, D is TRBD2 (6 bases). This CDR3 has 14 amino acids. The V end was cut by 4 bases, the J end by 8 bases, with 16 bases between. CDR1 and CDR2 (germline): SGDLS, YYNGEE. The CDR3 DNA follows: TGTGCCAGCAGCTTACTCTTGGAGGGCCATGAGCAGTTCTTC. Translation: CASSLLLEGHEQFF.

CDR3 bases: TGTGCCAGTAGTATATCAAGCGACTCCTACGAGCAGTACTTC. It specifies CASSISSDSYEQYF. The genes are TRBV19 and TRBJ2-7; no reliable D call. CDR3 length equals 14 residues. V was clipped by 2 bases and J by 0 bases, with 8 bases between them. Germline V gives CDR1 LNHDA, CDR2 SQIVND (reference sequence).

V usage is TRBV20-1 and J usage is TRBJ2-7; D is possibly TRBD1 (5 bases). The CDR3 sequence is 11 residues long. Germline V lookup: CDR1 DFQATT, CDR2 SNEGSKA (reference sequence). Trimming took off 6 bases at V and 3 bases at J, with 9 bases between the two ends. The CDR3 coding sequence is TGCAGTGCCCAGACAGTCTACGAGCAGTACTTC. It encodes CSAQTVYEQYF.

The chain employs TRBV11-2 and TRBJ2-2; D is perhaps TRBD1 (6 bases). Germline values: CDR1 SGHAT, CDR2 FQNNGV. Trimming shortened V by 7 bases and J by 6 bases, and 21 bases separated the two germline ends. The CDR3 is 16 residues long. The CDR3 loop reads CASTSSGGQKSGELFF. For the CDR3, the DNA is TGTGCCAGCACTTCGTCGGGCGGACAGAAGTCCGGGGAGCTGTTTTTT.